The 18 T cell receptor beta chains in this list originate from one sample, sequenced in a study of cytomegalovirus exposure and HLA in healthy donors. Amplification used 60 Vbeta primers and 13 Jbeta primers. Data came from immunoSEQ multiplex PCR; TCRdb stores just in-frame clones and leaves some out. This table holds approximately 180,000 clones, 9.5% to 15% found once. Sequencing was done on a sample of PBMCs. The receptors were gathered from a man in his fifties or sixties in good health and CMV-seropositive.

The gene calls are TRBV6-5 and TRBJ1-4; no reliable D call. Trimming left V 4 bases short and J 0 bases short, with 9 bases between. Germline V lookup: CDR1 MNHEY, CDR2 SVGAGI. The CDR3 has 15 amino acids. The CDR3 sequence is CASSSQPSTNEKLFF. The DNA of the CDR3 is TGTGCCAGCAGTTCACAGCCGTCAACTAATGAAAAACTGTTTTTT.

The V and J genes are TRBV28 and TRBJ1-5, with a tentative D call TRBD1 (6 bases). Looked up from germline, CDR1 is MDHEN and CDR2 is SYDVKM. Trimming took 8 bases from V and 0 from J, leaving 14 bases between them. This CDR3 region has 15 residues. The CDR3 DNA is TGTGCCAGCTTTTCCCTAGGGGGTAGCAATCAGCCCCAGCATTTT. Its protein is CASFSLGGSNQPQHF.

This clone has a handful of counts. The chain links TRBV10-1 to TRBJ2-2; D possibly corresponds to TRBD2 (5 bases). V was trimmed by 7 bases and J by 1 base, leaving 7 bases between them. CDR3 length: 13 amino acids. CDR1 WNHNN and CDR2 SYGVQD come from the germline V gene (reference sequence). CDR3 in amino acids: CASMGENTGELFF. The CDR3 DNA follows: TGCGCCAGCATGGGAGAGAACACCGGGGAGCTGTTTTTT.

This clone appeared a few times. J is TRBJ2-5 and V is TRBV6-6; 10 nucleotides agree with TRBD2. V trimming: 6 bases; J trimming: 5 bases; junction bases outside the gene matches: 6. The CDR3 covers 14 residues. CDR1 is MNHNY and CDR2 is SVGAGI in the germline V gene (reference sequence). CDR3 nucleotides: TGTGCCAGCAGCCAGCGGGGGGGCACGGAGACCCAGTACTTC. It yields the protein CASSQRGGTETQYF.

On this clone itself: This same CDR3 is encoded by further DNA sequences in the sample. The rearrangement joins TRBV5-1 to TRBJ2-6; D is ambiguous. This CDR3 region has 16 residues. Germline loops: CDR1 SGHRS, CDR2 YFSETQ. Trimming pared 0 bases from V and 0 bases from J, leaving 7 bases between. In DNA, the CDR3 is TGCGCCAGCAGCTTGGAGTTCAGCTCTGGGGCCAACGTCCTGACTTTC. It translates to CASSLEFSSGANVLTF.

V and J are TRBV2 and TRBJ2-3; D may be TRBD1 (6 bases). Between the trimmed V and J ends, which lost 9 bases and 6 bases, there was a span of 19 bases. The CDR3 length is 14 residues. Germline values: CDR1 SNHLY, CDR2 FYNNEI. The CDR3 region is CASLAGTQTDTQYF. DNA of the CDR3: TGTGCCAGTCTTGCCGGGACACAGACTGATACGCAGTATTTT.

This clone was observed a handful of times. The chain links TRBV10-1 to TRBJ1-4, with D unclear. Per the germline V gene, CDR1 is WNHNN and CDR2 is SYGVQD (reference sequence). The CDR3 extends over 18 amino acids. V lost 0 bases, J lost 4 bases, and 18 bases lay in between. The CDR3 spells CASSESIEASSVNEKLFF. CDR3 in DNA: TGCGCCAGCAGTGAGTCGATCGAGGCATCCTCCGTTAATGAAAAACTGTTTTTT.

This clone was seen more than once but under ten times. The chain joins TRBV5-1 to TRBJ2-5; 10 nucleotides align to TRBD2. This CDR3 is 15 amino acids long. The germline CDR1 and CDR2 sequences are SGHRS and YFSETQ. J gave up 6 bases and V 0 bases, and 5 bases lay outside the gene matches. The CDR3 loop is CASSLGAGGLQTQYF. DNA for the CDR3: TGCGCCAGCAGCTTGGGAGCGGGGGGGCTACAGACCCAGTACTTC.

In its sample, this clone was seen a few times. V is TRBV13 and J is TRBJ2-7; D perhaps matches TRBD2 (6 bases). The germline gives CDR1 PRHDT, CDR2 FYEKMQ (reference sequence). Trimming shortened V by 0 bases and J by 7 bases, and 19 bases separated the two germline ends. The CDR3 spans 16 residues. The CDR3 DNA reads TGTGCCAGCAGCTTAGGCGGAGCCGGCGGGGTTCGGGAGCAGTACTTC. Protein: CASSLGGAGGVREQYF.

V is TRBV6-1 and J is TRBJ1-4; 9 nucleotides match TRBD1. The CDR3 spans 14 residues. The V gene end was trimmed by 4 bases and the J gene end by 10 bases; junction bases not matched to a gene: 7. Per the germline V gene, CDR1 is MNHNS and CDR2 is SASEGT. Here the CDR3 reads CASSAQGAQRKLFF. CDR3 coding DNA: TGTGCCAGCAGTGCACAGGGGGCGCAGAGAAAACTGTTTTTT.

The genes are TRBV18 and TRBJ1-4; D possibly corresponds to TRBD1 (5 bases). The CDR3 totals 14 residues. From germline, CDR1 is KGHSH and CDR2 LQKENI. Trimming removed 2 bases from V and 13 bases from J, with 17 bases in between. The DNA of the CDR3 is TGTGCCAGCTCACCAAACATGGCGGCAGGGCTACTGTTTTTT. Protein: CASSPNMAAGLLFF.

This clone was picked up a small number of times. This sequence joins TRBV7-2 and TRBJ1-2, with TRBD1 matching over 7 bases. V shed 6 bases, J shed 3 bases, and the junction held 7 bases outside the gene matches. Germline V CDR1 and CDR2: SGHTA, FQGNSA. The CDR3 is made up of 14 amino acids. The CDR3 loop is CASSRNRGDYGYTF. Written as DNA, the CDR3 is TGTGCCAGCAGTCGTAACAGGGGCGACTATGGCTACACCTTC.

The chain carries TRBV28 and TRBJ1-6, with 7 bases matching TRBD1. V trimming: 7 bases; J trimming: 5 bases; junction bases outside the gene matches: 5. The CDR3 length is 14 residues. Germline V gives CDR1 MDHEN, CDR2 SYDVKM. The CDR3 DNA follows: TGTGCCAGCACCCCCGGGACAGATAATTCACCCCTCCACTTT. Protein sequence: CASTPGTDNSPLHF.

The chain carries TRBV7-2 and TRBJ2-3, with D possibly being TRBD1 (5 bases). V lost 4 bases and J 2 bases, leaving 7 bases between the germline ends. CDR3 length: 13 amino acids. The V gene's germline CDR1 is SGHTA and CDR2 FQGNSA. The DNA for the CDR3 is TGTGCCAGCAGCTCAGGGTTCACAGATACGCAGTATTTT. As protein: CASSSGFTDTQYF.

This clone was seen a handful of times. The chain carries TRBV14 and TRBJ2-5; D perhaps matches TRBD2 (6 bases). V lost 1 base to trimming and J lost 2 bases, with 14 bases between them. Per the germline V gene, CDR1 is SGHDN and CDR2 is FVKESK. The CDR3 is 16 residues long. DNA of the CDR3: TGTGCCAGCAGCCAAGCCTCCGGGACTGCACAAGAGACCCAGTACTTC. It encodes CASSQASGTAQETQYF.

This clone was counted only a few times. The rearrangement joins TRBV30 to TRBJ2-2; 8 bases are shared with TRBD1. Germline CDR1 reads GTSNPN; CDR2 reads SVGIG (reference sequence). V gave up 0 bases and J gave up 7 bases; unmatched junction bases: 7. The CDR3 extends over 15 amino acids. The CDR3 loop is CAWSVTRGQNGELFF. In DNA form, the CDR3 reads TGTGCCTGGAGTGTGACCAGGGGGCAAAACGGGGAGCTGTTTTTT.

J is TRBJ2-7 and V is TRBV5-1; 8 bases are shared with TRBD2. Germline V gene data show CDR1 as SGHRS and CDR2 as YFSETQ. The CDR3 runs 17 residues. Losses at the gene ends were 1 base for V and 0 bases for J; bases not matched to a gene: 9. CDR3 bases: TGCGCCAGCAGCTTGTACACGGGGGGGCGATACTCCTACGAGCAGTACTTC. It is translated as CASSLYTGGRYSYEQYF.

There are a few counts of this clone. The chain couples TRBV4-2 to TRBJ2-1; 9 nucleotides line up with TRBD2. Germline V gives CDR1 LGHNA, CDR2 YNFKEQ. V was clipped by 1 base and J by 0 bases; unmatched bases: 7. The CDR3 is 18 amino acids. The CDR3 region is CASSQGGGARGSYNEQFF. The CDR3 DNA sequence: TGTGCCAGCAGCCAAGGCGGGGGGGCCAGAGGCTCCTACAATGAGCAGTTCTTC.